This T cell receptor (beta chain) was profiled in a study of identical twins. This clonotype was recorded a few times. Its cognate antigen is unknown. The V segment lost 5 bases and the J segment 4 bases; nucleotides outside the gene matches: 13. This CDR3 has 17 amino acids. CDR1 is SEHNR, CDR2 FQNEAQ, per germline (reference sequence). The study's findings and limits: In cord blood, abundant beta clonotypes had fewer insertions; memory showed no trend.

TCRdb itself ran the 5' RACE reads through MiXCR, one entry per CDR3 protein. The sample holds 200,000 to 250,000 distinct CDR3 sequences; about 13% are singletons and the top ten take 4% to 5%. The same sample was also studied in work on yellow fever vaccine responses in identical twins.

Sequencing was carried out using memory (CD45RO+) T cells sorted from blood. This rearrangement joins TRBV7-9 to TRBJ2-5; 10 bases are a match to TRBD1. The clonotype comes from a woman between 18 and 30 years old in good health. CDR3 sequence reads: CASSPQGWTGGSETQYF. CDR3 in DNA: TGTGCCAGCAGCCCTCAGGGATGGACAGGGGGATCAGAGACCCAGTACTTC.